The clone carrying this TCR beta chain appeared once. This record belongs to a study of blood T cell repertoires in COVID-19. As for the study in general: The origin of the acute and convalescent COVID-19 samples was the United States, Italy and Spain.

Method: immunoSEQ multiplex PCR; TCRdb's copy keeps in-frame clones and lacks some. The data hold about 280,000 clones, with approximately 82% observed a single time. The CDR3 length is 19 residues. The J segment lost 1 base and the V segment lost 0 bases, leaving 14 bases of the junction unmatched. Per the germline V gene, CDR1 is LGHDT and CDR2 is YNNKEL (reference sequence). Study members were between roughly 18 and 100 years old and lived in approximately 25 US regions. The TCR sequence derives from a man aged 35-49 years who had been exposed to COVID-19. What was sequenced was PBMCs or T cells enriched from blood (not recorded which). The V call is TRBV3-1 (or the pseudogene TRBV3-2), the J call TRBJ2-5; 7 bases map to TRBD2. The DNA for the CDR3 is TGTGCCAGCAGCCAAGATACTTGGGGCGGGAGCACCTCCCAAGAGACCCAGTACTTC. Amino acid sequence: CASSQDTWGGSTSQETQYF.